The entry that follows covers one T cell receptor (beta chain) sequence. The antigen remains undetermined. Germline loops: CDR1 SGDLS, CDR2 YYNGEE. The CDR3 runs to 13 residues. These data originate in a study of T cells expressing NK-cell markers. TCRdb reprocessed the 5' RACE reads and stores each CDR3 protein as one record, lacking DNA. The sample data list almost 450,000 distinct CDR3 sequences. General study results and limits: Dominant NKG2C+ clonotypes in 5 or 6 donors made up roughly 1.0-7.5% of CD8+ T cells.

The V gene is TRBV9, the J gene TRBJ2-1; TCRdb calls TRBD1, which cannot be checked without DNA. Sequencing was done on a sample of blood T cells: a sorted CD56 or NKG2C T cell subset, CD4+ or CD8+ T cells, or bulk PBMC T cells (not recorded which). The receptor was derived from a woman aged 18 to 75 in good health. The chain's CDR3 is CASSPGPGLPQFF.